These T cell receptor beta chains were read from a single sample in a study of blood T cells in healthy people across ages. TCRdb reprocessed the 5' RACE reads with MiXCR, giving one entry per CDR3 protein. The sample includes around 1.5 million distinct CDR3 sequences, about 35% of them seen just once. Sequencing input: blood. The source of these receptors is a woman in her twenties or thirties in good health. Each CDR3 is given with its conserved first and last residue. A D gene is named only where the DNA matches it firmly. Part of the rows lack a size; the others show once, few, many or a class for expanded clones.

>TRBJ2-7|TRBD2|TRBV14|.
CASSRALAGVDEQYF
TGTGCCAGCAGCCGGGCCCTAGCGGGAGTAGACGAGCAGTACTTC
>TRBJ2-7|TRBD1|TRBV7-2|many
CASSRDREDEQYF
TGTGCCAGCAGCCGGGACAGGGAGGACGAGCAGTACTTC
>TRBJ2-1|.|TRBV4-1|.
CASSRIGESPYNEQFF
TGCGCCAGCAGCCGGATCGGGGAGAGCCCTTACAATGAGCAGTTCTTC
>TRBJ2-3|.|TRBV28|.
CASSYQRIRTDTQYF
TGTGCCAGCAGCTACCAGCGTATCCGCACAGATACGCAGTATTTT
>TRBJ2-5|.|TRBV27|.
CASSPGASTETQYF
TGTGCCAGCAGTCCTGGGGCTAGCACTGAGACCCAGTACTTC
>TRBJ1-3|.|TRBV20-1|few
CSAREAFSKGTIYF
TGCAGTGCTAGAGAAGCATTCTCCAAGGGCACCATATATTTT
>TRBJ1-2|.|TRBV4-1|.
CASSQELVRADGYTF
TGCGCCAGCAGCCAAGAGTTAGTCAGGGCAGATGGCTACACCTTC
>TRBJ1-2|.|TRBV29-1|many
CSVETSDQYGYTF
TGCAGCGTTGAAACTTCAGATCAATATGGCTACACCTTC
>TRBJ2-7|TRBD2|TRBV12-3/TRBV12-4|few
CASSPFFSGLAYEQYF
TGTGCCAGCAGTCCATTCTTTTCGGGACTAGCCTACGAGCAGTACTTC
>TRBJ2-5|TRBD2|TRBV20-1|few
CSGLAGGETQYF
TGCAGTGGACTAGCGGGAGGGGAGACCCAGTACTTC
>TRBJ2-5|.|TRBV7-8|few
CASSSYSRQETQYF
TGTGCCAGCAGCTCGTACAGCCGCCAAGAGACCCAGTACTTC
>TRBJ2-7|.|TRBV20-1|few
CSARGTGWPSYEQYF
TGCAGTGCTAGAGGAACAGGTTGGCCCTCCTACGAGCAGTACTTC
>TRBJ2-2|.|TRBV20-1|.
CSARVWSNTGELFF
TGCAGTGCTAGGGTCTGGTCGAACACCGGGGAGCTGTTTTTT
>TRBJ2-7|.|TRBV7-2|.
CASMADRDSYEQYF
TGTGCCAGCATGGCCGACAGGGACTCTTACGAGCAGTACTTC
>TRBJ2-3|TRBD2|TRBV28|few
CASSFSIAGETDTQYF
TGTGCCAGCAGTTTTAGCATAGCGGGAGAGACAGATACGCAGTATTTT
>TRBJ2-1|.|TRBV30|.
CAWNKPGRGSDEQFF
TGTGCCTGGAACAAACCGGGACGTGGTAGCGATGAGCAGTTCTTC
>TRBJ2-7|TRBD1|TRBV28|.
CASRQDRVSHEQYF
TGTGCCAGCAGGCAGGACAGGGTCTCCCACGAGCAGTACTTC
>TRBJ2-7|.|TRBV5-1|.
CASSPIVGVSYEQYF
TGCGCCAGCAGCCCTATAGTGGGAGTCTCCTACGAGCAGTACTTC
>TRBJ1-4|.|TRBV7-2|.
CASSPQPKTTNEKLFF
TGTGCCAGCAGCCCCCAACCGAAAACAACTAATGAAAAACTGTTTTTT
>TRBJ2-3|.|TRBV29-1|many
CSAPSEARGKDTQYF
TGCAGCGCCCCGTCGGAGGCCCGGGGAAAGGATACGCAGTATTTT
>TRBJ2-7|TRBD1|TRBV19|.
CASSITGGLNEQYF
TGTGCCAGTAGTATAACAGGGGGCCTCAACGAGCAGTACTTC
>TRBJ2-7|.|TRBV2|.
CASSEIGFEQYF
TGTGCCAGCAGTGAGATCGGGTTCGAGCAGTACTTC
>TRBJ2-7|TRBD1|TRBV20-1|.
CSARGQGAYYEQYF
TGCAGTGCTAGGGGGCAGGGGGCTTACTACGAGCAGTACTTC
>TRBJ1-2|.|TRBV28|once
CASRADRPNYGYTF
TGTGCCAGCAGGGCCGACAGGCCTAACTATGGCTACACCTTC
>TRBJ1-4|.|TRBV3-1|few
CASSLGTMALTGEKLFF
TGTGCCAGCAGCCTGGGAACGATGGCCCTTACAGGTGAAAAACTGTTTTTT
>TRBJ2-5|TRBD1|TRBV27|many
CASSPGQGWETQYF
TGTGCCAGCAGCCCCGGACAGGGTTGGGAGACCCAGTACTTC
>TRBJ2-7|.|TRBV5-1|once
CASSWGETGEQYF
TGCGCCAGCAGCTGGGGGGAGACCGGCGAGCAGTACTTC
>TRBJ1-2|.|TRBV5-1|.
CASSKGKSNYGYTF
TGCGCCAGCAGCAAGGGGAAGTCTAACTATGGCTACACCTTC
>TRBJ2-2|.|TRBV20-1|.
CSVSRGNTGELFF
TGCAGTGTCAGCCGGGGGAACACCGGGGAGCTGTTTTTT
>TRBJ1-1|TRBD1|TRBV2|.
CAYSSGGGNTEAFF
TGCGCCTATTCTAGCGGAGGGGGCAACACTGAAGCTTTCTTT
>TRBJ2-1|TRBD2|TRBV12-5|few
CASGLRSLGLAGEIYNEQFF
TGTGCTAGTGGTTTGCGCTCCCTGGGGCTAGCGGGGGAGATCTACAATGAGCAGTTCTTC
>TRBJ2-5|.|TRBV7-6|few
CASSLAGHRETQYF
TGTGCCAGCAGCTTAGCCGGGCACCGAGAGACCCAGTACTTC
>TRBJ2-3|.|TRBV6-5|.
CASSRRQGLTDTQYF
TGTGCCAGCAGCCGGCGGCAAGGGCTAACAGATACGCAGTATTTT
>TRBJ1-1|.|TRBV9|.
CASSAQGQYLATEAFF
TGTGCCAGCAGCGCCCAGGGTCAGTATTTGGCTACTGAAGCTTTCTTT
>TRBJ2-7|TRBD1|TRBV11-2|.
CASSLGETGINEQYF
TGTGCCAGCAGCTTAGGGGAGACAGGGATCAACGAGCAGTACTTC